Each of the 8 T cell receptor beta chains below was sequenced from the same sample in a study of shared clonotypes between healthy human individuals. TCRdb keeps only in-frame clones here, not all; method: immunoSEQ multiplex PCR. The data contain about half a million clones, about 84% of them singletons. The specimen sequenced was PBMCs. Every receptor here comes from a woman aged 40 to 50 in good health. Some clones in this sample may be carry-over from other donors' samples.

The chain links TRBV6-1 to TRBJ1-4; unclear D gene. The CDR3 is 15 residues long. The germline V gene has CDR1 MNHNS and CDR2 SASEGT. V was cut by 2 bases and J by 0 bases, with 7 bases left in between. This CDR3 reads CASSEMTSTNEKLFF. The CDR3 DNA reads TGTGCCAGCAGTGAAATGACCTCAACTAATGAAAAACTGTTTTTT.

This clone was recorded once. The V call is TRBV7-8, the J call TRBJ2-1; 9 nucleotides agree with TRBD2. The germline V gene encodes CDR1 SGHVS and CDR2 FQNEAQ. V lost 5 bases and J lost 6; bases outside the gene matches: 8. CDR3 length: 15 residues. The DNA of the CDR3 is TGTGCCAGCAGCATTAGCGGGAGCTCCCCCAATGAGCAGTTCTTC. Amino acids: CASSISGSSPNEQFF.

The V and J genes are TRBV28 and TRBJ2-2; TRBD2 agrees at 11 bases. J gave up 6 bases and V 10 bases, and 13 bases lay outside the gene matches. CDR1 MDHEN and CDR2 SYDVKM come from the germline V gene. This CDR3 has 16 residues. CDR3 residues: CATNLPISGRAGELFF. The CDR3 coding sequence is TGTGCCACCAACTTGCCGATTAGCGGGAGGGCCGGGGAGCTGTTTTTT.

The rearrangement links TRBV9 to TRBJ2-1; D unresolved. CDR1 SGDLS and CDR2 YYNGEE come from the germline V gene. V dropped 4 bases and J dropped 0 bases, with 26 bases sitting between them. This CDR3 has 20 amino acids. CDR3: CASSTPSQPRAPISYNEQFF. The CDR3 nucleotides read TGTGCCAGCAGCACCCCCAGTCAACCTAGGGCCCCCATCTCCTACAATGAGCAGTTCTTC.

The chain recombines TRBV29-1 with TRBJ2-2, with 7 bases fitting TRBD1. The CDR3 runs to 12 residues. V was clipped by 5 bases and J by 6 bases; unmatched bases: 3. The germline V gene has CDR1 SQVTM and CDR2 ANQGSEA. The chain's CDR3 is CSVRQGPGELFF. The DNA for the CDR3 is TGCAGCGTTCGACAGGGCCCCGGGGAGCTGTTTTTT.

This clone was seen repeatedly, ten times or more. Other DNA sequences from this sample encode an identical CDR3 as well. The chain carries TRBV29-1 and TRBJ2-1, with TRBD2 matching 7 bases. CDR1 and CDR2 (germline): SQVTM, ANQGSEA. V lost 7 bases to trimming and J lost 2 bases; unmatched junction nucleotides: 11. This CDR3 has 15 residues. CDR3 sequence: CSGRGRGLTYNEQFF. CDR3 bases: TGCAGCGGCCGTGGTAGGGGACTAACCTACAATGAGCAGTTCTTC.

This clone was seen only a few times. This chain links TRBV7-3 with TRBJ1-1; possible D gene TRBD1, 5 bases. The CDR3 extends over 13 amino acids. Trimming pared 4 bases from V and 1 base from J, leaving 7 bases between. CDR1 SGHTA and CDR2 FQGTGA come from the germline V gene. The CDR3 spells CASSSQGNTEAFF. CDR3 coding DNA: TGTGCCAGCAGCTCCCAGGGGAACACTGAAGCTTTCTTT.

The gene calls are TRBV27 and TRBJ2-7; 10 bases map to TRBD2. Germline values: CDR1 MNHEY, CDR2 SMNVEV (reference sequence). The V gene end was trimmed by 6 bases and the J gene end by 0 bases; junction bases not matched to a gene: 5. CDR3 length: 15 residues. The CDR3 DNA reads as TGTGCCAGCAGGCTTAGCGGGGGGACCTCCTACGAGCAGTACTTC. This codes for CASRLSGGTSYEQYF.